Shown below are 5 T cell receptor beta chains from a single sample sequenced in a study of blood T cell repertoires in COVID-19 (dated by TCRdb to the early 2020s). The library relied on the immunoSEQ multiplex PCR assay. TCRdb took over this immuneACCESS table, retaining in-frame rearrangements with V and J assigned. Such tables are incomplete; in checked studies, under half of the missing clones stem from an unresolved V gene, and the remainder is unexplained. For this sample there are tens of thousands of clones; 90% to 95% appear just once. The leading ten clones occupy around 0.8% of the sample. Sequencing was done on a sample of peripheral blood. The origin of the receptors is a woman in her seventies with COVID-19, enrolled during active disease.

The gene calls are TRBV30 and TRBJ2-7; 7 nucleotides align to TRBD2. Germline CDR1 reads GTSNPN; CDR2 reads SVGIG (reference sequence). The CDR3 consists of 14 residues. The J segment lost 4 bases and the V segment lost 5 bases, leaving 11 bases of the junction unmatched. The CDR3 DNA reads TGTGCCTGGGGTTCGGGGGGTGGAGATTACGAGCAGTACTTC. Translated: CAWGSGGGDYEQYF. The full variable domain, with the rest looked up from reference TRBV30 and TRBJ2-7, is SQTIHQWPATLVQPVGSPLSLECTVEGTSNPNLYWYRQAAGRGLQLLFYSVGIGQISSEVPQNLSASRPQDRQFILSSKKLLLSDSGFYLCAWGSGGGDYEQYFGPGTRLTVT.

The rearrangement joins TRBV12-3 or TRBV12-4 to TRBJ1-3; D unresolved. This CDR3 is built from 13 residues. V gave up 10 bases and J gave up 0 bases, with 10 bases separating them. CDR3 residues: CAINRFSGNTIYF. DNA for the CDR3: TGTGCCATAAACAGATTCTCTGGAAACACCATATATTTT.

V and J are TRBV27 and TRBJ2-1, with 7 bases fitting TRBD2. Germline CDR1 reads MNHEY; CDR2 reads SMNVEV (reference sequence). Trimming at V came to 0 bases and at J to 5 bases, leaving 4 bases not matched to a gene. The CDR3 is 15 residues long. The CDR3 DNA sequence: TGTGCCAGCAGTTTATCGGGACTACCTAACAATGAGCAGTTCTTC. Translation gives CASSLSGLPNNEQFF.

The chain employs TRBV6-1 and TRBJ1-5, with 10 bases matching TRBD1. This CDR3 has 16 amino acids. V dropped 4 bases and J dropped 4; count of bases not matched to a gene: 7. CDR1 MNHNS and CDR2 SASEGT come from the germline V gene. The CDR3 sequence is CASSGTGTGVNQPQHF. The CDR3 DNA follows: TGTGCCAGCAGTGGGACCGGGACAGGGGTTAATCAGCCCCAGCATTTT.

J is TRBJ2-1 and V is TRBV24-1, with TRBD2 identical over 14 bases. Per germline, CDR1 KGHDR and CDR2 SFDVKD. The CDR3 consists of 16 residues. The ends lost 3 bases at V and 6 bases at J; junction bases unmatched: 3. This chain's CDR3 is CATSDTGTSGSNEQFF. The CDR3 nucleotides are TGTGCCACCAGTGATACCGGGACTAGCGGGAGCAATGAGCAGTTCTTC.